This is a list of T cell receptor beta chains from one sample in a study of blood T cell repertoires in COVID-19. Profiling relied on immunoSEQ multiplex PCR, and the TCRdb table lists in-frame clones only, not all of them. The table shows about 400,000 clones, with approximately 86% occurring only once. The sample comprised PBMCs or T cells enriched from blood (not recorded which). The receptors originated from a middle-aged woman with acute COVID-19. The CDR3 runs from the conserved cysteine through the conserved F or W. A D gene is named only where the DNA matches it firmly. A row's size may be missing; if present it is once, few, many or a size class.

clone_size j_call v_call d_call cdr3_nt cdr3_aa
few TRBJ2-7 TRBV7-8 NA TGTGCCAGCAGCCGGCAGGGGAGCTCCTACGAGCAGTACTTC CASSRQGSSYEQYF
NA TRBJ2-1 TRBV20-1 NA TGCAGTGCTAGTTCCAGCGGCTACTACAATGAGCAGTTCTTC CSASSSGYYNEQFF
NA TRBJ2-2 TRBV18 NA TGTGCCAGCTCACCACCTGGAGGGGGGGCTTCGAACACCGGGGAGCTGTTTTTT CASSPPGGGASNTGELFF
many TRBJ1-6 TRBV3-1/TRBV3-2 NA TGTGCCAGCGGTACCCTAAGTCATAATTCACCCCTCCACTTT CASGTLSHNSPLHF
NA TRBJ1-1 TRBV9 TRBD1 TGTGCCAGCAGCGCCATCGGGACAGTGAACACTGAAGCTTTCTTT CASSAIGTVNTEAFF
NA TRBJ2-7 TRBV19 TRBD1 TGTGCCAGTAGCCAAGACAGGGTTGCCGAGCAGTACTTC CASSQDRVAEQYF
NA TRBJ2-1 TRBV5-1 TRBD1 TGCGCCAGCAGCTATAGACCCACCAGGGACAGCGTGTACAATGAGCAGTTCTTC CASSYRPTRDSVYNEQFF
NA TRBJ2-7 TRBV7-2 TRBD1 TGTGCCAGCAGCGCACGAACAGGGGGCGCATATGAGCAGTACTTC CASSARTGGAYEQYF
few TRBJ1-2 TRBV25-1 NA TGTGCCAGCAGTCCCCAGTTCGCCCTGGGAGACGGCTACACCTTC CASSPQFALGDGYTF
NA TRBJ2-7 TRBV27 NA TGTGCCAGCAGTTTTGCGGATGGCTACGAGCAGTACTTC CASSFADGYEQYF
NA TRBJ2-7 TRBV2 NA TGTGCCAGCAGCCCAGGGGATCCCTACGAGCAGTACTTC CASSPGDPYEQYF
NA TRBJ1-1 TRBV6-5 NA TGTGCCAGCACCAAAGGCTGGGCAACTGAAGCTTTCTTT CASTKGWATEAFF
NA TRBJ2-2 TRBV25-1 TRBD1 TGTGCCAGCAGCCAGGGGGACACCGGGGAGCTGTTTTTT CASSQGDTGELFF
NA TRBJ1-2 TRBV18 TRBD1 TGTGCCAGCTCACCTGCTAAGACAGGGCTCTATGGCTACACCTTC CASSPAKTGLYGYTF
NA TRBJ2-1 TRBV9 NA TGTGCCAGCAGCCCATCGGACTATAATTACAATGAGCAGTTCTTC CASSPSDYNYNEQFF
NA TRBJ1-1 TRBV7-9 NA TGTGCCAGCAGCACAGGGTTCCGCTTGGATAACACTGAAGCTTTCTTT CASSTGFRLDNTEAFF
NA TRBJ2-1 TRBV6-1 NA TGTGCCAGCAGTGAGGGGGGACCGTACAATGAGCAGTTCTTC CASSEGGPYNEQFF
NA TRBJ1-6 TRBV10-3 NA TGTGCCTCCGGATCAGAGGCGGTTTCACCCCTCCACTTT CASGSEAVSPLHF
NA TRBJ1-4 TRBV2 NA TGTGCCAGCAGTGTCCGCAGGGGCGCTTTAAATGAAAAACTGTTTTTT CASSVRRGALNEKLFF
NA TRBJ2-2 TRBV7-2 NA TGTGCCAGCAGCCTACTGGGCAATACCGGGGAGCTGTTTTTT CASSLLGNTGELFF
NA TRBJ1-5 TRBV7-8 NA TGTGCCAGCAGCCCCCCGGGGGGAGGCAATCAGCCCCAGCATTTT CASSPPGGGNQPQHF
NA TRBJ1-1 TRBV5-1 TRBD1 TGCGCCAGCAGCTCCGGGACAGGGGAGGATGAAGCTTTCTTT CASSSGTGEDEAFF
NA TRBJ2-5 TRBV6-5 NA TGTGCCAGCAGTTACTCCCCCCCTGTCCTATCTGAGACCCAGTACTTC CASSYSPPVLSETQYF
NA TRBJ1-2 TRBV9 NA TGTGCCAGCAGCGTAAACCCTGGGGGGAACTATGGCTACACCTTC CASSVNPGGNYGYTF
NA TRBJ1-5 TRBV19 TRBD1 TGTGCCAGTAATCGACCCGGGACAGGGAATCAGCCCCAGCATTTT CASNRPGTGNQPQHF
NA TRBJ2-2 TRBV5-1 NA TGCGCCAGCAGCTTGGTACAGGGTTATGGCGGGGAGCTGTTTTTT CASSLVQGYGGELFF
NA TRBJ2-5 TRBV13 NA TGTGCCAGCAGCCCTTTGCCCGGAGTAGAGACCCAGTACTTC CASSPLPGVETQYF
NA TRBJ2-2 TRBV15 TRBD1 TGTGCCACCAGCAGAGTAGCCAGGGGGCAGGACGGGGAGCTGTTTTTT CATSRVARGQDGELFF
NA TRBJ2-7 TRBV5-1 TRBD1 TGCGCCAGCAGCTGGGACAGGGGGGCCGAGCAGTACTTC CASSWDRGAEQYF
NA TRBJ1-5 TRBV20-1 NA TGCAGTGCTAGTGCAGGGGATAGGGGCAATCAGCCCCAGCATTTT CSASAGDRGNQPQHF
NA TRBJ1-4 TRBV3-1/TRBV3-2 NA TGTGCCAGCAGCCTGCAGGGACTGAATGAAAAACTGTTTTTT CASSLQGLNEKLFF
NA TRBJ2-7 TRBV7-6 TRBD2 TGTGCCAGCAGCTTACGTGCGGGGGGGATCTCTGGGGAGCAGTACTTC CASSLRAGGISGEQYF
NA TRBJ2-2 TRBV5-1 NA TGCGCCAGCAGCTTGTGGGGTGGGACAACTACCGGGGAGCTGTTTTTT CASSLWGGTTTGELFF
few TRBJ1-6 TRBV9 NA TGTGCCAGCAGCGTCGGGGTTGATTCACCCCTCCACTTT CASSVGVDSPLHF
NA TRBJ2-3 TRBV5-1 NA TGCGCCAGCAGTACTACCCCTAGCACAGATACGCAGTATTTT CASSTTPSTDTQYF
NA TRBJ2-7 TRBV25-1 NA TGTGCCAGCAGCAAGTGGGGGGAAAAGTACGAGCAGTACTTC CASSKWGEKYEQYF
many TRBJ2-2 TRBV30 NA TGTGCCTGGAGTGTACGGGGACCGGGGGTAGTAAACGGGGAGCTGTTTTTT CAWSVRGPGVVNGELFF
NA TRBJ1-1 TRBV4-1 NA TGCGCCAGCAGCCAAGACAGGGGTCGTTTGGGCACTGAAGCTTTCTTT CASSQDRGRLGTEAFF
NA TRBJ1-4 TRBV19 NA TGTGCCAGTAGTAGAGGACCAGGAGGGGCCGAAAAACTGTTTTTT CASSRGPGGAEKLFF
NA TRBJ2-5 TRBV3-1/TRBV3-2 NA TGTGCCAGCAGCAACGGTCGGGGTTTTGGAGAGACCCAGTACTTC CASSNGRGFGETQYF
NA TRBJ2-1 TRBV5-1 NA TGCGCCAGCAGCCGGGACTTCAGCTCCTACAATGAGCAGTTCTTC CASSRDFSSYNEQFF
NA TRBJ2-2 TRBV21-1 NA TGTGCCAGCACCCTAGGCTTGAGGAACACCGGGGAGCTGTTTTTT CASTLGLRNTGELFF
NA TRBJ2-7 TRBV30 NA TGTGCCTGGTTGGGTACGGGCTACGAGCAGTACTTC CAWLGTGYEQYF
NA TRBJ1-3 TRBV2 NA TGTGCCAGCGCTCTTGGAGGACCGGCGTATTTT CASALGGPAYF
once TRBJ1-4 TRBV19 TRBD1 TGTGCCAGTAGTATCGCGGGACAGGACGGCGAAAAACTGTTTTTT CASSIAGQDGEKLFF
few TRBJ1-5 TRBV2 NA TGTGCCAGCAGTGACACAGGATTGTATGTTCAGCCCCAGCATTTT CASSDTGLYVQPQHF
NA TRBJ1-1 TRBV7-9 TRBD1 TGTGCCAGCAGCTTAGGGGGACAGGTGAACACTGAAGCTTTCTTT CASSLGGQVNTEAFF
NA TRBJ2-1 TRBV5-1 TRBD2 TGCGCCAGCAGCCTAGGACTAGCGCTTACCTACAATGAGCAGTTCTTC CASSLGLALTYNEQFF
few TRBJ1-2 TRBV6-1 NA TGTGCCAGCAGTGAAAGACAGAGAAATAACTATGGCTACACCTTC CASSERQRNNYGYTF